The entry that follows covers one TCR beta chain sequence. The antigen remains unidentified. Repertoires were generated with immunoSEQ multiplex PCR, while TCRdb's copy carries only in-frame clones and drops some. The table records about 140,000 clones, 92% of them present only once. This record belongs to a study of T cell responses to AZD1222 COVID-19 vaccine. Study overall: Second doses at about 4 or about 12 weeks were pooled.

Germline V gene data show CDR1 as MDHEN and CDR2 as SYDVKM. CDR3 length: 16 residues. Deletions cut 4 bases from V and 5 bases from J, with 20 bases between. Study observations and caveats: Reports say nearly half of spike-specific TCRs go after unmutated variant regions. Donors were largely white British and mainly female; clonal diversity was possibly underestimated.

This specimen was peripheral blood, taken on day 0 of AZD1222 vaccination. This receptor was obtained from an adult in good health. The chain joins TRBV28 to TRBJ1-1; D gene unclear. The CDR3 protein is CASSSPKRARGTEAFF. In DNA, the CDR3 is TGTGCCAGCAGTTCGCCCAAAAGGGCCCGGGGAACTGAAGCTTTCTTT.